The clone carrying this T cell receptor (beta chain) was recorded many times. Germline V gene lookup returns CDR1 DFQATT and CDR2 SNEGSKA (reference sequence). CDR3 length: 16 residues. The ends were cut back, 5 bases at V and 0 bases at J, with 17 bases in the middle. Using RNA transcripts as the source, TCR beta CDR3 regions were amplified. HTBI primers were employed in a first-round RT-PCR of the TCR CDR3. TCRdb re-derived calls from the multiplex PCR reads in MiXCR, one entry per CDR3 protein. The sample lists around 180,000 distinct CDR3 sequences, more than 15% occurring once. This sample was taken from a study of T cells in Graves' hyperthyroidism and ophthalmopathy. Patients were aged 18 to 65, had disease duration under 2 months, and had newly diagnosed hyperthyroidism.

Specimen: blood. The source is a woman aged 45-59 years with Graves' hyperthyroidism. J is TRBJ1-5 and V is TRBV20-1; D might be TRBD1 (5 bases). In DNA, the CDR3 is TGCAGTGCTCATGTAGACAGTTGGGGTAGCAATCAGCCCCAGCATTTT. Protein: CSAHVDSWGSNQPQHF.